The 11 T cell receptor beta chains below were found in one sample sequenced in a study of T cells in Graves' hyperthyroidism and ophthalmopathy. There were TCR beta CDR3 regions amplified from RNA transcripts. Using the HTBI primer set, a first-round RT-PCR was run on the TCR CDR3. TCRdb processed the multiplex PCR reads anew with MiXCR; each CDR3 protein has one entry. The table lists some 490,000 distinct CDR3 sequences, approximately 16% of them singletons. The sample taken for sequencing was blood. The receptors here all came from a woman between 25 and 40 years old with Graves' ophthalmopathy.

This clonotype was detected many times. The rearrangement links TRBV12-3 or TRBV12-4 to TRBJ2-3; D call uncertain. Trimming removed 9 bases at V and 1 base at J, with 17 bases between. This CDR3 has 15 amino acids. In nucleotides, the CDR3 is TGTGCCAGTCAGAGTGAGCAATACGGCACAGATACGCAGTATTTT. Amino acids: CASQSEQYGTDTQYF.

This clonotype was counted many times. This chain connects TRBV28 to TRBJ1-1; D is undetermined. Per the germline V gene, CDR1 is MDHEN and CDR2 is SYDVKM. The CDR3 totals 13 residues. V lost 5 bases, J lost 0 bases, and 7 bases lay in between. CDR3 in DNA: TGTGCCAGCAGTGACTATATGAACACTGAAGCTTTCTTT. Encoded protein: CASSDYMNTEAFF.

Many counts were recorded for this clonotype. The chain combines TRBV4-2 with TRBJ1-1, with D maybe TRBD1 (6 bases). The V and J ends lost 0 bases and 7 bases respectively, with 15 bases between them. The CDR3 totals 15 residues. Germline V gene lookup returns CDR1 LGHNA and CDR2 YNFKEQ. CDR3 in DNA: TGTGCCAGCAGCCAAGAGTCGGGGACAATATTTGAAGCTTTCTTT. Its protein is CASSQESGTIFEAFF.

This clonotype appeared many times. The chain carries TRBV2 and TRBJ2-1, with 7 nucleotides matching TRBD1. With 7 bases clipped from V and 7 bases from J, the junction kept 16 bases outside the gene matches. Germline CDR1 SNHLY, CDR2 FYNNEI. This CDR3 region has 16 residues. CDR3: CASTDPDRALRNEQFF. CDR3 DNA sequence: TGTGCCAGCACCGATCCAGACAGGGCCCTACGGAATGAGCAGTTCTTC.

This clonotype was seen many times. The genes are TRBV7-8 and TRBJ2-3; 7 nucleotides line up with TRBD1. V shed 1 base, J shed 3 bases, and the junction held 4 bases outside the gene matches. Germline V gene data show CDR1 as SGHVS and CDR2 as FQNEAQ. The CDR3 is 15 amino acids. CDR3 protein: CASSLVQGTTDTQYF. The CDR3 nucleotides read TGTGCCAGCAGCTTAGTACAGGGGACAACAGATACGCAGTATTTT.

This clonotype was seen only once. The CDR3 loop reads CASSPQGVSSYEQYF. The DNA for the CDR3 is TGTGCCAGCAGCCCTCAAGGGGTTTCTTCCTACGAGCAGTACTTC. V usage is TRBV7-6 and J usage is TRBJ2-7; weak D call: TRBD1 (5 bases). The CDR3 contains 15 residues. The ends were cut back, 5 bases at V and 1 base at J, with 15 bases in the middle. In germline, CDR1 is SGHVS, CDR2 FNYEAQ.

There are many counts of this clonotype. The V gene is TRBV7-2, the J gene TRBJ2-5; 7 bases match TRBD1. The CDR3 contains 18 residues. V gave up 5 bases and J gave up 5 bases; unmatched junction bases: 20. Germline V CDR1 and CDR2: SGHTA, FQGNSA. The CDR3 sequence: CASSQRNTGARGKETQYF. The CDR3 nucleotides are TGTGCCAGCAGCCAGAGAAATACAGGGGCAAGAGGGAAGGAGACCCAGTACTTC.

Ten or more counts support this clonotype. The chain links TRBV3-1 to TRBJ2-1; 11 nucleotides match TRBD2. The CDR3 extends over 16 amino acids. Germline lookup yields CDR1 LGHDT and CDR2 YNNKEL (reference sequence). J gave up 7 bases and V 5 bases, and 10 bases lay outside the gene matches. CDR3 protein: CASSYYPGLAVNEQFF. The CDR3 nucleotides are TGTGCCAGCAGCTACTACCCGGGACTAGCGGTAAATGAGCAGTTCTTC.

The chain uses TRBV20-1 and TRBJ2-3, with a tentative D call TRBD2 (7 bases). Per germline, CDR1 DFQATT and CDR2 SNEGSKA (reference sequence). CDR3 length: 15 amino acids. The chain's CDR3 is CSVFPGGPGGDTQYF. CDR3 sequence (DNA): TGCAGCGTCTTTCCCGGGGGGCCCGGAGGAGATACGCAGTATTTT.

CDR3 loop: CASSPTSLNTEAFF. The CDR3 coding sequence is TGTGCCAGCAGCCCTACCTCACTGAACACTGAAGCTTTCTTT. This chain connects TRBV7-2 to TRBJ1-1; D is undetermined. The V end was cut by 5 bases, the J end by 0 bases, with 10 bases between. The germline V gene has CDR1 SGHTA and CDR2 FQGNSA. The CDR3 sequence is 14 residues long.

This clonotype was recorded at least ten times. CDR3 sequence reads: CASSLEGLAGSSYNEQFF. DNA for the CDR3: TGTGCCAGCAGCTTAGAGGGACTAGCGGGAAGCTCCTACAATGAGCAGTTCTTC. V gene TRBV11-3 combines with J gene TRBJ2-1; TRBD2 agrees at 13 bases. Germline-derived CDR1 and CDR2 are SGHNT and YENEEA. Germline trimming cut 0 bases from V and 0 bases from J; bases unmatched to any gene: 2. The CDR3 spans 18 residues.